A selection of T cell receptor beta chains follows, all from one sample in a study of graft-versus-host responses after intestinal transplantation. Antigens of these TCRs are unknown. The method was immunoSEQ multiplex PCR; TCRdb's version includes in-frame clones alone and lacks a portion of them. This table has 55,000 to 65,000 clones, 94% appearing once. The starting material was unstimulated CD4+ T cells sorted from spleen or lymph node cells, obtained before transplant. These TCRs come from a human donor who was the organ donor for an intestinal transplant. The CDR3 runs from the conserved cysteine through the conserved F or W. Each record gives: CDR3 DNA, CDR3 protein, J gene, clone size, V gene, CDR3 length, D gene. The D gene is left open where the match is weak. Not every row has a clone size; where given, it reads once, few, many or a size class.

TGTGCCAGCAGCTTTGGACTAGCGTGGACCTCCTACGAGCAGTACTTC | CASSFGLAWTSYEQYF | TRBJ2-7 | . | TRBV5-6 | 16 | TRBD2
TGTGCCAGCAGCTTAACAGGGACTCCGAGAACTGAAGCTTTCTTT | CASSLTGTPRTEAFF | TRBJ1-1 | . | TRBV7-3 | 15 | .
TGCGCCAGCAGCTTGTTCAGGGGGCGCGGGGAGCTGTTTTTT | CASSLFRGRGELFF | TRBJ2-2 | . | TRBV5-1 | 14 | TRBD1
TGTGCCAGCAGTGATCAGGGGGGCAATCAGCCCCAGCATTTT | CASSDQGGNQPQHF | TRBJ1-5 | . | TRBV2 | 14 | TRBD1
TGTGCCACCAGCAGAGAGACCGTCAGATATGGCTACACCTTC | CATSRETVRYGYTF | TRBJ1-2 | . | TRBV15 | 14 | .
TGTGCCAGCTCACCTCTTCCCACAGATACGCAGTATTTT | CASSPLPTDTQYF | TRBJ2-3 | few | TRBV18 | 13 | .
TGTGCCAGCAGCCCAGGACAGGGGGACGGAGCTTTCTTT | CASSPGQGDGAFF | TRBJ1-1 | . | TRBV4-2 | 13 | TRBD1
TGTGCCAGCAGTTTAAAAGGGACAGGGCTAGAGACCCAGTACTTC | CASSLKGTGLETQYF | TRBJ2-5 | . | TRBV27 | 15 | TRBD1
TGTGCCAGCAGCCTCTCCGGACAGGGGATCTACGAGCAGTACTTC | CASSLSGQGIYEQYF | TRBJ2-7 | once | TRBV6-1 | 15 | TRBD1
TGTGCCAGCTCACCACGAGGGGACGGCAATCAGCCCCAGCATTTT | CASSPRGDGNQPQHF | TRBJ1-5 | . | TRBV18 | 15 | .
TGTGCCAGCAGCGTTAAGGGTGACTTTAAAGAGACCCAGTACTTC | CASSVKGDFKETQYF | TRBJ2-5 | . | TRBV9 | 15 | .
TGTGCCAGCAGACAAGGTACCGAACCAGATACGCAGTATTTT | CASRQGTEPDTQYF | TRBJ2-3 | . | TRBV25-1 | 14 | .
TGTGCCAGCAGTACAGGGGAAGAGACCCAGTACTTC | CASSTGEETQYF | TRBJ2-5 | . | TRBV6-1 | 12 | TRBD1
TGCGCCAGCAGCGGGGCCTACAATGAGCAGTTCTTC | CASSGAYNEQFF | TRBJ2-1 | once | TRBV5-1 | 12 | .
TGTGCCAGCAGTGAAGGGCTAGCGGGGCACTACGAGCAGTACTTC | CASSEGLAGHYEQYF | TRBJ2-7 | . | TRBV2 | 15 | TRBD2
TGTGCCAGCAGCCCCCGACTAGCGCCCTACGAGCAGTACTTC | CASSPRLAPYEQYF | TRBJ2-7 | . | TRBV7-2 | 14 | TRBD2
TGTGCCATCAGTCACGGACGGGACAATGAGCAGTTCTTC | CAISHGRDNEQFF | TRBJ2-1 | . | TRBV10-3 | 13 | .
TGCGCCAGCAGTCCGGACAGCTCTGGAAACACCATATATTTT | CASSPDSSGNTIYF | TRBJ1-3 | . | TRBV5-1 | 14 | .
TGTGCCAGCACCTTTAGCCGCGGAAGAGAGCAGTTCTTC | CASTFSRGREQFF | TRBJ2-1 | . | TRBV7-2 | 13 | .
TGTGCCAGCAGCCCCCGGCGGGGGGTAGGACTAGCCACCGGGGAGCTGTTTTTT | CASSPRRGVGLATGELFF | TRBJ2-2 | . | TRBV7-9 | 18 | TRBD2
TGTGCCATCAGATCGTACAGCGGGTTCTCCTACGAGCAGTACTTC | CAIRSYSGFSYEQYF | TRBJ2-7 | . | TRBV10-3 | 15 | .
TGTGCCAGCAGCCTAAGGCCCCTTACGCTGGAGACCCAGTACTTC | CASSLRPLTLETQYF | TRBJ2-5 | . | TRBV5-4 | 15 | .
TGTGCCAGCAGTTACTATCCCTATGGCTACACCTTC | CASSYYPYGYTF | TRBJ1-2 | . | TRBV6-6 | 12 | .
TGTGCCAGCAGTTTATCGAGGACGGGGCGGTGGCAGCCCCAGCATTTT | CASSLSRTGRWQPQHF | TRBJ1-5 | . | TRBV27 | 16 | .
TGTGCCAGTAGGGAGGTGGGCAGGGGGGACGAGCAGTACTTC | CASREVGRGDEQYF | TRBJ2-7 | . | TRBV27 | 14 | .
TGTGCCAGCAGTTACTGGGCTAGCGGACGAGAGACCCAGTACTTC | CASSYWASGRETQYF | TRBJ2-5 | . | TRBV6-5 | 15 | TRBD2
TGTGCCAGCAGTCAAGGGACGGGAACAACTAATGAAAAACTGTTTTTT | CASSQGTGTTNEKLFF | TRBJ1-4 | . | TRBV6-6 | 16 | .
TGTGCCAGCAGTTACTCTGTCGCCAGGGTCGGGGGGCAGTACTTC | CASSYSVARVGGQYF | TRBJ2-7 | . | TRBV6-5 | 15 | .
TGTGCCAGCAGCCCCCGGACTAGCGGTGAGCAGTTCTTC | CASSPRTSGEQFF | TRBJ2-1 | once | TRBV7-2 | 13 | TRBD2
TGCGCCAGCAGCTTGGTGAGCGGGGGGGCCTTCTACGAGCAGTACTTC | CASSLVSGGAFYEQYF | TRBJ2-7 | . | TRBV5-1 | 16 | TRBD2
TGTGCCAGCAGTGACAGGGCTAACTATGGCTACACCTTC | CASSDRANYGYTF | TRBJ1-2 | . | TRBV2 | 13 | .
TGTGCCAGCAGTCTCCGGGGGGGGCCTTTTGATACGCAGTATTTT | CASSLRGGPFDTQYF | TRBJ2-3 | . | TRBV27 | 15 | TRBD2
TGTGCCAGTAGTTCGGACAGGGGAGAGACCCAGTACTTC | CASSSDRGETQYF | TRBJ2-5 | . | TRBV19 | 13 | TRBD1
TGTGCCAGCAGCTTGGGACACTCTGGAAACACCATATATTTT | CASSLGHSGNTIYF | TRBJ1-3 | few | TRBV5-8 | 14 | .
TGTGCCAGCAGCCTCCGACTAGCGGGGGAATACAATGAGCAGTTCTTC | CASSLRLAGEYNEQFF | TRBJ2-1 | . | TRBV9 | 16 | TRBD2